The entry below describes one T cell receptor beta chain. This sample was taken from a study of blood T cell repertoires in COVID-19. CDR3 length equals 14 residues. Trimming stripped 5 bases from V and 6 bases from J, with 13 bases between. The germline CDR1 and CDR2 sequences are LNHDA and SQIVND (reference sequence). The assay was immunoSEQ multiplex PCR, and TCRdb's table has in-frame clones only and misses some. The sample shows 200,000 or so clones, about four fifths of them seen only once. The sample consisted of peripheral blood. This TCR came from a woman older than 75 with acute or convalescent COVID-19. V usage is TRBV19 and J usage is TRBJ2-2; D is possibly TRBD1 (6 bases). The CDR3 here is CASSSSRGSGELFF. The CDR3 DNA reads as TGTGCCAGTAGTTCCTCAAGGGGGTCCGGGGAGCTGTTTTTT.